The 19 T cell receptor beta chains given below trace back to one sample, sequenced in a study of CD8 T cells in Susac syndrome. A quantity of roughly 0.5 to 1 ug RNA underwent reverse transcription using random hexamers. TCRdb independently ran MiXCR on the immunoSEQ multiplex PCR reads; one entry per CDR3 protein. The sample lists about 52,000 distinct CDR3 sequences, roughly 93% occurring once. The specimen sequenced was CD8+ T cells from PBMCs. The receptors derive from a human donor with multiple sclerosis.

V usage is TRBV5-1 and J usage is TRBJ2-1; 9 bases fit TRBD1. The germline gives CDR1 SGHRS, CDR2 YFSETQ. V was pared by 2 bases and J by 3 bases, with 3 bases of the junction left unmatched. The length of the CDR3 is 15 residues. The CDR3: CASSLTGGHYNEQFF. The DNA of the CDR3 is TGCGCCAGCAGCTTAACAGGGGGCCACTACAATGAGCAGTTCTTC.

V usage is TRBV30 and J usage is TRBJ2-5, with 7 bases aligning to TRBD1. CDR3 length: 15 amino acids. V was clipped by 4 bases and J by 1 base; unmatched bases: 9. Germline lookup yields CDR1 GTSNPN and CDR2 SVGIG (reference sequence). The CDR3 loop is CAWNVAGTAQETQYF. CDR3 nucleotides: TGTGCCTGGAATGTAGCCGGGACAGCCCAAGAGACCCAGTACTTC.

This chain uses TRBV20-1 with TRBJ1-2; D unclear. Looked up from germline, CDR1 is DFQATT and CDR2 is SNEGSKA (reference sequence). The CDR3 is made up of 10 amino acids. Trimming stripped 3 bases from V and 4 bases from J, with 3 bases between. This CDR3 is CSASTYGYTF. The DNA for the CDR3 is TGCAGTGCTAGTACCTATGGCTACACCTTC.

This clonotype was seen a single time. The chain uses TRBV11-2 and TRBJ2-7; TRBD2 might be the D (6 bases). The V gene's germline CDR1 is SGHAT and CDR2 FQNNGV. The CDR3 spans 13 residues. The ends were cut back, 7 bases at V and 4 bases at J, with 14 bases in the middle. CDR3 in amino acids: CASIGGDFYEQYF. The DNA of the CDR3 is TGTGCCAGCATAGGAGGGGACTTTTACGAGCAGTACTTC.

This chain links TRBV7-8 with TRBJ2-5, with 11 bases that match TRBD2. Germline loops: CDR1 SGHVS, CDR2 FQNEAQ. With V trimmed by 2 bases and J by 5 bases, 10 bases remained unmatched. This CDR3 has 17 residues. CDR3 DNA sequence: TGTGCCAGCAGCTTACTTGTTAGCGGGGGGGCAATCGAGACCCAGTACTTC. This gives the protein CASSLLVSGGAIETQYF.

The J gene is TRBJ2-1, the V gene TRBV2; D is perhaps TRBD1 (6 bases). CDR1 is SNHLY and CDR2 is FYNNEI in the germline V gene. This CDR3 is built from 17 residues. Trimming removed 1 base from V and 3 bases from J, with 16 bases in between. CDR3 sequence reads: CASSEVSTGFGYNEQFF. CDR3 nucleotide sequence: TGTGCCAGCAGTGAAGTCAGTACAGGGTTCGGCTACAATGAGCAGTTCTTC.

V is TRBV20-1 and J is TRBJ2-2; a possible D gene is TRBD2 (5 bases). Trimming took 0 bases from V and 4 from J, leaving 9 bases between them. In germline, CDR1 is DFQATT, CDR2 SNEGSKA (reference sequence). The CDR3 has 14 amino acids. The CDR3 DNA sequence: TGCAGTGCTAGAGATCGGACTTTCACCGGGGAGCTGTTTTTT. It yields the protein CSARDRTFTGELFF.

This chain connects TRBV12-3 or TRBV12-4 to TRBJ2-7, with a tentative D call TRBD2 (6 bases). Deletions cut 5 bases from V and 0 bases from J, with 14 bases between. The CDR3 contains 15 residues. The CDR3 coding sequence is TGTGCCAGCAGTGGCGGGGACGATAGCTCCTACGAGCAGTACTTC. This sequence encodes CASSGGDDSSYEQYF.

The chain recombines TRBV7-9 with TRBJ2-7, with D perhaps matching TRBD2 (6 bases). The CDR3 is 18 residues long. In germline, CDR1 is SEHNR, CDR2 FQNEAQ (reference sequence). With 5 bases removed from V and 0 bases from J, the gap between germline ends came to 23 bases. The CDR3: CASSPRGTTLTSSYEQYF. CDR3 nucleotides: TGTGCCAGCAGCCCCCGGGGGACGACTCTTACCAGCTCCTACGAGCAGTACTTC.

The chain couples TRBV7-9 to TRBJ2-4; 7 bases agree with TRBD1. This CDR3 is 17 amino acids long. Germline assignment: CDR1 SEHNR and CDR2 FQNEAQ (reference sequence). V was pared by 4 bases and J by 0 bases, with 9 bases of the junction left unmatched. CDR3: CASSSPPGTVAKNIQYF. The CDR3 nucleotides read TGTGCCAGCAGCTCCCCCCCCGGGACAGTAGCCAAAAACATTCAGTACTTC.

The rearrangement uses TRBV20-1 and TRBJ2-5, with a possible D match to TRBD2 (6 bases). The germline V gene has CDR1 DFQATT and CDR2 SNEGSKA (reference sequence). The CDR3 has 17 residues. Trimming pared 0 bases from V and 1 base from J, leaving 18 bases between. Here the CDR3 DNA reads TGCAGTGCTAGAGATCTAACTAGCTGGGAGCCCCAAGAGACCCAGTACTTC. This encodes CSARDLTSWEPQETQYF.

The CDR3 loop reads CASRAMDTEAFF. As DNA, the CDR3 is TGTGCCAGCCGAGCTATGGACACTGAAGCTTTCTTT. This rearrangement joins TRBV5-6 to TRBJ1-1; unclear D gene. This CDR3 has 12 amino acids. Germline CDR1 is SGHDT and CDR2 is YYEEEE. V lost 7 bases, J lost 3 bases, and 10 bases lay in between.

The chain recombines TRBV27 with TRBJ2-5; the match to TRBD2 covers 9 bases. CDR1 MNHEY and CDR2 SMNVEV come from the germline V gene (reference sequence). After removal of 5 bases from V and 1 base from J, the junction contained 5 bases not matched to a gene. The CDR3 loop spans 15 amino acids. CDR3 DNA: TGTGCCAGCAGTCCCTCGACTAGCGGCCAAGAGACCCAGTACTTC. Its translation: CASSPSTSGQETQYF.

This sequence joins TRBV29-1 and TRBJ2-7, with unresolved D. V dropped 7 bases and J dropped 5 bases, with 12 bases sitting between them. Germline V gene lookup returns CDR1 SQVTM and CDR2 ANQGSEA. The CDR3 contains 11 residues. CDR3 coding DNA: TGCAGCGCTTCTGATCCTAACGAGCAGTACTTC. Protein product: CSASDPNEQYF.

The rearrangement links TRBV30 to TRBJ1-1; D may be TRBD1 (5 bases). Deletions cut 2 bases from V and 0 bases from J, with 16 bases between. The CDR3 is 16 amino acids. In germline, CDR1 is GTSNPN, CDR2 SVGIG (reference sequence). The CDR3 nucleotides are TGTGCCTGGAGTTCGGGGGGTCGGCGCGTGAACACTGAAGCTTTCTTT. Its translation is CAWSSGGRRVNTEAFF.

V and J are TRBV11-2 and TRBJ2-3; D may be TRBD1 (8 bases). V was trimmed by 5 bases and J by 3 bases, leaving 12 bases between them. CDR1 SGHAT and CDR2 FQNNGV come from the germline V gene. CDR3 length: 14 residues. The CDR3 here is CASSGQGGTDTQYF. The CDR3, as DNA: TGTGCCAGCAGCGGACAGGGAGGGACAGATACGCAGTATTTT.

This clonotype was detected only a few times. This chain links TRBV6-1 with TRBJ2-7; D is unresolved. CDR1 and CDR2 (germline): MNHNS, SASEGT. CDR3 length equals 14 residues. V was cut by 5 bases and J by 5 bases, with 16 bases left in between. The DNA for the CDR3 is TGTGCCAGCAGTTGGAACTCGCCTGGGGACGAGCAGTACTTC. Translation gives CASSWNSPGDEQYF.

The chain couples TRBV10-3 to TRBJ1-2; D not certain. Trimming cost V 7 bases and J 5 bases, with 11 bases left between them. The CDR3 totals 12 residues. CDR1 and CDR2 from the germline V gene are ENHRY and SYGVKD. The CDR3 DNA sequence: TGTGCCATCACCCCGGACGGGTATGGCTACACCTTC. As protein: CAITPDGYGYTF.

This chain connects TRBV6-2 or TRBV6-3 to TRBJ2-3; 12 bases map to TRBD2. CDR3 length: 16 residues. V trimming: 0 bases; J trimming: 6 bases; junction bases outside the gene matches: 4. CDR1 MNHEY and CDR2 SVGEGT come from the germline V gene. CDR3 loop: CASSYSLAGGPDTQYF. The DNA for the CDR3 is TGTGCCAGCAGTTACTCGCTAGCGGGGGGGCCGGATACGCAGTATTTT.